This T cell receptor (beta chain) was sequenced during a study of OX40 agonist ivuxolimab in advanced cancers. Study details: Hepatocellular carcinoma, melanoma, renal cell or head and neck cancer affected the dose-escalation patients.

Study-wide findings and caveats: There was clonal expansion of CD4+ and CD8+ blood T cells by week 6 at 0.1 to 3.0 mg/kg. Expanded clones were, on average, more numerous among CD8+ T cells than CD4+.

Using immunoSEQ multiplex PCR, the repertoire was profiled, and TCRdb retains in-frame clones only, with some absent. This sample has 80,000 to 130,000 clones; less than 95% occur once, and the top ten carry 0.31%. This CDR3 contains 13 residues. CDR1 and CDR2 from the germline V gene are SGHDT and YYEEEE. V lost 0 bases, J lost 11 bases, and 14 bases lay in between. As concerns this clone: What it binds is unknown.

Autoimmune disease history or systemic immunosuppression led to patients being barred. The receptor comes from an adult with an advanced solid tumor such as melanoma, head and neck, liver or kidney cancer. The chain combines TRBV5-6 with TRBJ1-1, with D possibly TRBD1 on 6 matching bases. This material consisted of CD4+ or CD8+ T cells sorted from blood, taken in a trial of the OX40 agonist ivuxolimab. CDR3 nucleotides: TGTGCCAGCAGCTTGGCGGGGGGGACAAGCGCTTTCTTT. Translated: CASSLAGGTSAFF.